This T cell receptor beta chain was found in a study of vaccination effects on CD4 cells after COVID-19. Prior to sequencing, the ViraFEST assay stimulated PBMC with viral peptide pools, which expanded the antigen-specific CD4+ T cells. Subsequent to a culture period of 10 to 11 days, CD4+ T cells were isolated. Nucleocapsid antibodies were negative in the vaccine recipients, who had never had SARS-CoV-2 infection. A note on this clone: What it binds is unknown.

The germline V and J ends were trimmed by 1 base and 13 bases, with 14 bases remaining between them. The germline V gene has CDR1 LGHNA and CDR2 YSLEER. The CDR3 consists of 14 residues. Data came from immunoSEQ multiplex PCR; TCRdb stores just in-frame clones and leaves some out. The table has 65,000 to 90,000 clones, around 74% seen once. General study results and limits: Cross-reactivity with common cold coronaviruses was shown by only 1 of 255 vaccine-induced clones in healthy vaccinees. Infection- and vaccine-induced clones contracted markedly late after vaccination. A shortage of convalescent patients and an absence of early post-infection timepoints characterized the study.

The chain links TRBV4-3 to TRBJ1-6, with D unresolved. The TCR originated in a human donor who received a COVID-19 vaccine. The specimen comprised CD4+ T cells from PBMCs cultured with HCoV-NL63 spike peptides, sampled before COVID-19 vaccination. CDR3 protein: CASSQVTGNFPLHF. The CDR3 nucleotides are TGCGCCAGCAGCCAAGTTACGGGAAATTTCCCCCTCCACTTT.